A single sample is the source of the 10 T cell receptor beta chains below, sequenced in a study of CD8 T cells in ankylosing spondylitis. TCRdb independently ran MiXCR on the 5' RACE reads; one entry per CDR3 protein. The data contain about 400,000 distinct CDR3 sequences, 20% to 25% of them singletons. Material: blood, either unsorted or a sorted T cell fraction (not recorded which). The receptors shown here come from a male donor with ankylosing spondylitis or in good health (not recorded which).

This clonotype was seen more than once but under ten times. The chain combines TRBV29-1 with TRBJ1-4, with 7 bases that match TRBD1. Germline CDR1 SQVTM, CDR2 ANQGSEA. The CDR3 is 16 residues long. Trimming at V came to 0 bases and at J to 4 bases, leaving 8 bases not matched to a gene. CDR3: CSVEEERQGINEKLFF. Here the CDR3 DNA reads TGCAGCGTTGAAGAGGAGAGACAGGGTATTAATGAAAAACTGTTTTTT.

The CDR3 sequence is CASSSGRGLGNTGELFF. The CDR3 coding sequence is TGTGCCAGCAGTTCCGGCCGCGGCTTAGGGAACACCGGGGAGCTGTTTTTT. This rearrangement joins TRBV6-5 to TRBJ2-2; no definite D call. CDR1 MNHEY and CDR2 SVGAGI come from the germline V gene. The V and J ends lost 4 bases and 1 base respectively, with 16 bases between them. The CDR3 is made up of 17 amino acids.

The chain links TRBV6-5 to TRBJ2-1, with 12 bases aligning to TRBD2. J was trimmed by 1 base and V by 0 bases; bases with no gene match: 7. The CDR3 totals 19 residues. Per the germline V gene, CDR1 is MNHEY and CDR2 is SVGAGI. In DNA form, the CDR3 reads TGTGCCAGCAGTTACTCGGGCCTAGCGGGGGGGCTGTCCTACAATGAGCAGTTCTTC. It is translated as CASSYSGLAGGLSYNEQFF.

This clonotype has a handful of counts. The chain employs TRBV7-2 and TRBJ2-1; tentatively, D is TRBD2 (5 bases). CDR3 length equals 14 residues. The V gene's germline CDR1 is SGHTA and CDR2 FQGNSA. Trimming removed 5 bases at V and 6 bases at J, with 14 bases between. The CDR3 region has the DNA TGTGCCAGCAGCCCCATTACTGGGAGCAATGAGCAGTTCTTC. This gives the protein CASSPITGSNEQFF.

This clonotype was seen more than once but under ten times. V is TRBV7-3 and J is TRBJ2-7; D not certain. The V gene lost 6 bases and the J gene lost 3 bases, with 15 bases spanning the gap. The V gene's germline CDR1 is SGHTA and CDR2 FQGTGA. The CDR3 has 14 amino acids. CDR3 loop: CASRARAPLYEQYF. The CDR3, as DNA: TGTGCCAGCAGAGCTCGGGCCCCACTCTACGAGCAGTACTTC.

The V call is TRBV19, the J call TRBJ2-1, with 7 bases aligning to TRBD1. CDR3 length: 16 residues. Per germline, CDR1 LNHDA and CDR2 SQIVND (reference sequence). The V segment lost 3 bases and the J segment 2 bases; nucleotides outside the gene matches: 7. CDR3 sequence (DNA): TGTGCCAGTAGTATCCTAGGGGGCATGGCCTACAATGAGCAGTTCTTC. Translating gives CASSILGGMAYNEQFF.

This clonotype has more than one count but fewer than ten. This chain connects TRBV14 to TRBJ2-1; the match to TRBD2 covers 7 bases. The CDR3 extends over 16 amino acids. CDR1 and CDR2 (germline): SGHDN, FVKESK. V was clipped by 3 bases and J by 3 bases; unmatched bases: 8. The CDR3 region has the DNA TGTGCCAGCAGCCACGCCCCTTGGGGGGGCTACAATGAGCAGTTCTTC. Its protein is CASSHAPWGGYNEQFF.

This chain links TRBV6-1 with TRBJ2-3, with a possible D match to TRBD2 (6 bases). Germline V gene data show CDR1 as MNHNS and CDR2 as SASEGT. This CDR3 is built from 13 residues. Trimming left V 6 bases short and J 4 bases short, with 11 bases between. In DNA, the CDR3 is TGTGCCAGCAGGGGGTCGGGGGCAGATACGCAGTATTTT. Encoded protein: CASRGSGADTQYF.

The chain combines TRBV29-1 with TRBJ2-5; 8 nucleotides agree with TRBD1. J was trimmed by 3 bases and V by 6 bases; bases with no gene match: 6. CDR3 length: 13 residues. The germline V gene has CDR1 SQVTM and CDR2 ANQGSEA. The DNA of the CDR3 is TGCAGCGTACCACTGACAGGGGAAGAGACCCAGTACTTC. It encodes CSVPLTGEETQYF.

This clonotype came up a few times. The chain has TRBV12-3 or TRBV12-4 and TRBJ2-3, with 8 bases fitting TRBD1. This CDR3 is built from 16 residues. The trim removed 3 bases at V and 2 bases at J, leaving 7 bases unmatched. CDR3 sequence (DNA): TGTGCCAGCAGTTTGGCAGGGGGCGGTGACACAGATACGCAGTATTTT. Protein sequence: CASSLAGGGDTDTQYF.